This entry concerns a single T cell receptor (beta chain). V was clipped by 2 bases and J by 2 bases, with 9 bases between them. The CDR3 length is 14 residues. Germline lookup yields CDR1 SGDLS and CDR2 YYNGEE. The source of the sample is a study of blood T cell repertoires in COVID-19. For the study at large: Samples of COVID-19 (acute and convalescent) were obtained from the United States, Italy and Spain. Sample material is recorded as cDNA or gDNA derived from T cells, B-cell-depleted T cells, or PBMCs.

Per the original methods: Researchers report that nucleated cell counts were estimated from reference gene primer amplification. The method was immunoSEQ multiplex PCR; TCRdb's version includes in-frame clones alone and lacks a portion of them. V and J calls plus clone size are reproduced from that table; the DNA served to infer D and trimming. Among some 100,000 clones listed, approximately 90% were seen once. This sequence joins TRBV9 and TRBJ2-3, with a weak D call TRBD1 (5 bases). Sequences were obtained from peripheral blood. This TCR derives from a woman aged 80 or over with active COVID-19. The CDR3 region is CASSVGRATDTQYF. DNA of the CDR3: TGTGCCAGCAGCGTGGGCAGGGCCACAGATACGCAGTATTTT.